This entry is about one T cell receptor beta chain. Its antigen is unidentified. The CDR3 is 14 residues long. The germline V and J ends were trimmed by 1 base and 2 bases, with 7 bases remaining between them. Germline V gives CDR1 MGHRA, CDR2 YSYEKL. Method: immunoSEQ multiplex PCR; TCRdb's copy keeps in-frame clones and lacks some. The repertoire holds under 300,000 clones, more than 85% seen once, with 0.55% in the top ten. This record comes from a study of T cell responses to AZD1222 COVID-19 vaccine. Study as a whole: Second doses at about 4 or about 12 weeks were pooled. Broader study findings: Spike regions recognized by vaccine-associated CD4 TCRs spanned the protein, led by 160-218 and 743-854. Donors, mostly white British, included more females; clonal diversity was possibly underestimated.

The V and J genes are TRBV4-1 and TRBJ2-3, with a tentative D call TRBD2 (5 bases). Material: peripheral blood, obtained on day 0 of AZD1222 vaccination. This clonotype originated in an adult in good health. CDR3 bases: TGCGCCAGCAGCCAAGTCGGGAACACAGATACGCAGTATTTT. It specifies CASSQVGNTDTQYF.